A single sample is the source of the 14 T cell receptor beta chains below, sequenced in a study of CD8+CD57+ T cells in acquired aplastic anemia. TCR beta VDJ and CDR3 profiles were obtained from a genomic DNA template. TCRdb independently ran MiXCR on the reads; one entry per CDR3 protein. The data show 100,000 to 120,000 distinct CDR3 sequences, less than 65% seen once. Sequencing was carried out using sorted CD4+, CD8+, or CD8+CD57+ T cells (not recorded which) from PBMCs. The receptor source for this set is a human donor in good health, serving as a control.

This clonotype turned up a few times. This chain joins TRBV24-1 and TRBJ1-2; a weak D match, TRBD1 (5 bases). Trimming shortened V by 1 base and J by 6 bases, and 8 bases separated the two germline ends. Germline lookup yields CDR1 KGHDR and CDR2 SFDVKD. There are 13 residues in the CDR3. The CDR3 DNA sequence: TGTGCCACCAGTGATTTATCAGGGAATGGCTACACCTTC. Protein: CATSDLSGNGYTF.

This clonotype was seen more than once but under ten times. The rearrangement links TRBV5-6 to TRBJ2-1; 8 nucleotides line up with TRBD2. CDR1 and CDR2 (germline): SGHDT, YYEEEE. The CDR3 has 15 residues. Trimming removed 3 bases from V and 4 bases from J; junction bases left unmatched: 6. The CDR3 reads CASSSTGGDYNEQFF. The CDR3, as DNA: TGTGCCAGCAGCTCAACGGGGGGGGATTACAATGAGCAGTTCTTC.

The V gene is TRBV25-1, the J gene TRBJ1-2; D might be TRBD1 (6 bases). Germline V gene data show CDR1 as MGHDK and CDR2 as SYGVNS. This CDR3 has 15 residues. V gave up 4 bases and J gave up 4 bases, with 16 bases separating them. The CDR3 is CASSGGGRGGYGYTF. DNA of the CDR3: TGTGCCAGCAGTGGGGGGGGCAGGGGAGGCTATGGCTACACCTTC.

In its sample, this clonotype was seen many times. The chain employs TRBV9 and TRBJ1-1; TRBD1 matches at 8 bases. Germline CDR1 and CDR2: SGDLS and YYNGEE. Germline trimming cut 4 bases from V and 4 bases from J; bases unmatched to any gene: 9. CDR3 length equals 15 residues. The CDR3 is CASSFTDRASTEAFF. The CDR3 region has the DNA TGTGCCAGCAGCTTCACGGACAGGGCGAGCACTGAAGCTTTCTTT. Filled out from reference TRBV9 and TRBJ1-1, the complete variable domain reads DSGVTQTPKHLITATGQRVTLRCSPRSGDLSVYWYQQSLDQGLQFLIQYYNGEERAKGNILERFSAQQFPDLHSELNLSSLELGDSALYFCASSFTDRASTEAFFGQGTRLTVV.

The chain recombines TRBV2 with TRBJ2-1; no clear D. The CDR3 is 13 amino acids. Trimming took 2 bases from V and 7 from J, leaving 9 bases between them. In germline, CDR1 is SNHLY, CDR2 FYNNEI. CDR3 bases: TGTGCCAGCAGTGAAATTAGAGCAAATGAGCAGTTCTTC. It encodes CASSEIRANEQFF.

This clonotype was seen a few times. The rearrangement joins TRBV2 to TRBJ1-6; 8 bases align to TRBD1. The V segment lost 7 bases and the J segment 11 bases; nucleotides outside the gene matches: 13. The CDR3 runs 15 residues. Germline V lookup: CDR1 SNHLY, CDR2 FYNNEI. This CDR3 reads CASTPRGQDHTPLHF. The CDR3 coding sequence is TGTGCCAGCACCCCTCGGGGACAGGATCATACACCCCTCCACTTT.

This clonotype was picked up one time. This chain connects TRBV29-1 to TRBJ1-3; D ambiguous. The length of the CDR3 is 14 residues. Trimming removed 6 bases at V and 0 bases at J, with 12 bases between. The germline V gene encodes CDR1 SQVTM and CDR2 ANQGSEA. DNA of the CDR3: TGCAGCGTCTCGGATAGGACCTCTGGAAACACCATATATTTT. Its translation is CSVSDRTSGNTIYF. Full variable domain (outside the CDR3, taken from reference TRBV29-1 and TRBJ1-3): SAVISQKPSRDICQRGTSLTIQCQVDSQVTMMFWYRQQPGQSLTLIATANQGSEATYESGFVIDKFPISRPNLTFSTLTVSNMSPEDSSIYLCSVSDRTSGNTIYFGEGSWLTVV.

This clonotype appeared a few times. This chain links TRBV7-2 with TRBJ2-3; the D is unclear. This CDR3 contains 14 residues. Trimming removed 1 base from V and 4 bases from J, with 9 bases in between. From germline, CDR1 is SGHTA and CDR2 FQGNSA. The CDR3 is CASSLDRSADTQYF. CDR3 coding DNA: TGTGCCAGCAGCTTAGATCGAAGCGCAGATACGCAGTATTTT.

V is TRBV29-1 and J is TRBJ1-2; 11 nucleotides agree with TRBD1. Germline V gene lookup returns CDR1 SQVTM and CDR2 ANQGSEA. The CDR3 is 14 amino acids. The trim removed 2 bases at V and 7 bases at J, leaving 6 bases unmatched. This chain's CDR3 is CSVEQDRGLGGYTF. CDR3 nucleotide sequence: TGCAGCGTTGAACAGGACAGGGGGCTTGGTGGCTACACCTTC.

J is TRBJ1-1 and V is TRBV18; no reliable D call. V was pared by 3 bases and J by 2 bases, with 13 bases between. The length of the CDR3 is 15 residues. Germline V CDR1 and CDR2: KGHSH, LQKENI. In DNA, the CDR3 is TGTGCCAGCTCACCCCCTTTGGGTCAAAACACTGAAGCTTTCTTT. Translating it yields CASSPPLGQNTEAFF. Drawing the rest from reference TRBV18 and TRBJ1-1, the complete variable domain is NAGVMQNPRHLVRRRGQEARLRCSPMKGHSHVYWYRQLPEEGLKFMVYLQKENIIDESGMPKERFSAEFPKEGPSILRIQQVVRGDSAAYFCASSPPLGQNTEAFFGQGTRLTVV.

The CDR3 nucleotides read TGTGCCAGCAGCGGGGGGGAGGGAGTCTACGAGCAGTACTTC. It specifies CASSGGEGVYEQYF. The chain is built from TRBV9 and TRBJ2-7; 7 nucleotides align to TRBD2. Unmatched junction bases numbered 6, after V lost 3 bases and J lost 3 bases. From germline, CDR1 is SGDLS and CDR2 YYNGEE. The CDR3 covers 14 residues.

The CDR3 DNA sequence: TGCGCCAGCAGCAACCGGGACGGAACCAATGAGCAGTTCTTC. It encodes CASSNRDGTNEQFF. The chain recombines TRBV5-1 with TRBJ2-7; D is tentatively TRBD1 or TRBD2 (5 bases each). The J call is doubtful: the DNA matches TRBJ2-1 better. CDR1 is SGHRS, CDR2 YFSETQ, per germline. There are 14 residues in the CDR3.

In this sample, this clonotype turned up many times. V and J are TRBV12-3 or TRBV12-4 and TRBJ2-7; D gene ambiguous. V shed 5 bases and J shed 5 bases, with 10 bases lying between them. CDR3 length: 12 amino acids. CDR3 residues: CASSHGRDEQYF. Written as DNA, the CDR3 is TGTGCCAGCAGTCACGGACGCGACGAGCAGTACTTC.

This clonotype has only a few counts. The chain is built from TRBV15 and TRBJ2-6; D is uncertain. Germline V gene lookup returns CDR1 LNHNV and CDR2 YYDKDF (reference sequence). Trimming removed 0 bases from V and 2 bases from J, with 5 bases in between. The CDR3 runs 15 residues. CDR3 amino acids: CATSRDQTGANVLTF. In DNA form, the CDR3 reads TGTGCCACCAGCAGAGATCAAACTGGGGCCAACGTCCTGACTTTC.